Here is one T cell receptor (beta chain) with its context. What it binds is not known. This entry comes from a study of shared clonotypes between healthy human individuals. Genomic DNA of every subset was divided equally among multiple immunoSEQ plates. Sequencing used immunoSEQ multiplex PCR; TCRdb keeps in-frame clones, though not all of them. This repertoire shows some 2.4 million clones, 80% to 95% found once; its top ten account for roughly 0.36%. Study-wide points: Enrolling few donors narrowed the genetic and exposure-history diversity that was represented. It was expected that sequencing depth would affect clonotype sharing among donors.

The sequence was collected from a young man in good health. Some clones in this sample may be carry-over from other donors' samples. The sequenced material came from naive CD4+ T cells from PBMCs. The subset here: CD45RA+ positively selected.

The CDR3 coding sequence is TGTGCCAGCAGTTATCCGACAGGGGTCACAGATACGCAGTATTTT. It translates to CASSYPTGVTDTQYF. The chain combines TRBV6-5 with TRBJ2-3; 8 nucleotides match TRBD1. J lost 2 bases, V lost 3 bases, and 4 bases had no gene match. The CDR3 length is 15 residues. CDR1 MNHEY and CDR2 SVGAGI come from the germline V gene.